This TCR beta chain was profiled in a study of T cells in Graves' hyperthyroidism and ophthalmopathy. Authors of the study amplified TCR beta CDR3 regions from RNA transcripts. Initially, a first-round RT-PCR of the TCR CDR3 employed the HTBI primer set. TCRdb reanalysed the multiplex PCR reads using MiXCR and keeps one entry per CDR3 protein. The data show approximately 600,000 distinct CDR3 sequences, under 15% seen once. Germline V gene lookup returns CDR1 MNHNS and CDR2 SASEGT. The CDR3 consists of 14 residues. V gave up 11 bases and J gave up 2 bases, with 15 bases separating them. Criteria for exclusion of patients were uncontrolled infection, other autoimmune disease, pregnancy or lactation.

The sequenced sample consisted of blood. The receptor's source is a woman aged 35 to 49 with Graves' ophthalmopathy. The chain is built from TRBV6-1 and TRBJ2-2; D possibly corresponds to TRBD2 (5 bases). The CDR3 here is CAARRTRNTGELFF. The DNA for the CDR3 is TGTGCCGCCCGGAGGACTCGTAACACCGGGGAGCTGTTTTTT.